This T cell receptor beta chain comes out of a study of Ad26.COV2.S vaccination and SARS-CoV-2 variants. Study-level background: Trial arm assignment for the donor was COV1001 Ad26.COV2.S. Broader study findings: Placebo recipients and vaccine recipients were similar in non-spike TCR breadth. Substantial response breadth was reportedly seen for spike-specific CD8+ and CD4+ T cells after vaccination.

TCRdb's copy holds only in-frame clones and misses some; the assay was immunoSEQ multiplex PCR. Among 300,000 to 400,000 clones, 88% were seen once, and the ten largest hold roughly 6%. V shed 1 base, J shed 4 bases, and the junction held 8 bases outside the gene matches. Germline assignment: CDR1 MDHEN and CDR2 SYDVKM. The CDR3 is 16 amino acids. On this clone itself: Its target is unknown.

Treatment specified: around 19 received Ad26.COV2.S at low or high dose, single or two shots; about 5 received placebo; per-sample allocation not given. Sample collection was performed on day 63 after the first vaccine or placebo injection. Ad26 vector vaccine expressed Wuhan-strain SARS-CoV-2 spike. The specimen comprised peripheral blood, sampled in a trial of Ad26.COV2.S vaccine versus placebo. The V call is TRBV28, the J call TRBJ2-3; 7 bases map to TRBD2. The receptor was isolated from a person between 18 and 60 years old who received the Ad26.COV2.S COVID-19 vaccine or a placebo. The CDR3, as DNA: TGTGCCAGCAGTTTATCCGCGGGAGCGGGCCCAGATACGCAGTATTTT. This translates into CASSLSAGAGPDTQYF.